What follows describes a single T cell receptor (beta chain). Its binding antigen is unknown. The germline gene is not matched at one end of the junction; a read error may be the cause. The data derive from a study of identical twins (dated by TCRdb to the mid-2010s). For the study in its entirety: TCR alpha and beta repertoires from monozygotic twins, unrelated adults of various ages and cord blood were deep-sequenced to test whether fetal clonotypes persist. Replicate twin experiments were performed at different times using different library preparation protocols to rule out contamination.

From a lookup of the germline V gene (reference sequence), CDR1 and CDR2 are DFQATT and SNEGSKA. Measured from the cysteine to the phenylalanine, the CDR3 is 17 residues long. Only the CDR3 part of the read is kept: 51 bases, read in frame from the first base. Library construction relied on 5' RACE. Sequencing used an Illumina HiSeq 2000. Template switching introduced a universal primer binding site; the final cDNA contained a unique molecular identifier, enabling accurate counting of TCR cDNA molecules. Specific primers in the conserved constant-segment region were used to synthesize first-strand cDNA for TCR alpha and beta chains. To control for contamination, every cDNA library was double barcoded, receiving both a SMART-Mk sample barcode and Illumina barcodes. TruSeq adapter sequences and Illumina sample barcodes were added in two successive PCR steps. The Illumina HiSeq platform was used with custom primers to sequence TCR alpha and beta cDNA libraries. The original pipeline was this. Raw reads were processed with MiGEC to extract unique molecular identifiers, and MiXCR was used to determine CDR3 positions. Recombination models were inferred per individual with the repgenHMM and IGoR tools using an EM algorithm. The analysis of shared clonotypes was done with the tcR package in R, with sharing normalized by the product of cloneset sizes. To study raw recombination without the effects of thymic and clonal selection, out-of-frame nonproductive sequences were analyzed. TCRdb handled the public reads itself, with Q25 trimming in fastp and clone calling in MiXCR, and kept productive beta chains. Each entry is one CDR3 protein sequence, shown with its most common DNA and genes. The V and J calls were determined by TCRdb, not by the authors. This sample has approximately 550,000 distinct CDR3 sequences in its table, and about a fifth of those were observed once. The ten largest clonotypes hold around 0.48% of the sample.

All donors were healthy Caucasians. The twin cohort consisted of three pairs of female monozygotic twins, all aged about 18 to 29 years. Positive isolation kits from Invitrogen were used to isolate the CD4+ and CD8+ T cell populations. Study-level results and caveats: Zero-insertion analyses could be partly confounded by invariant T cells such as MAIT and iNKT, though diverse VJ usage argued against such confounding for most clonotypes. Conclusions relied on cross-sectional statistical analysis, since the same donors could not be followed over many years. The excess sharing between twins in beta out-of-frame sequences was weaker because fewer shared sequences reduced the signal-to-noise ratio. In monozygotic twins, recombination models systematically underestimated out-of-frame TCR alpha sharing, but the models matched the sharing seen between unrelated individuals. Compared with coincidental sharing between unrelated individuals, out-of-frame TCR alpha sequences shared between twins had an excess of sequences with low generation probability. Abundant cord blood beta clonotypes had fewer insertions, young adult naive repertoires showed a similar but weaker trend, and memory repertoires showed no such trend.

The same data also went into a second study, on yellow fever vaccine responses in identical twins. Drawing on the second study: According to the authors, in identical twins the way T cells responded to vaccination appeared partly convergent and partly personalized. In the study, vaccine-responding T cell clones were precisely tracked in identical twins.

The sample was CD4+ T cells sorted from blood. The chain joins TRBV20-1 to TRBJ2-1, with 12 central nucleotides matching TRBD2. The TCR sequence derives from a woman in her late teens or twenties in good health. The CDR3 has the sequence CCARELAGGKSYNEQFF. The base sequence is TGCTGTGCTAGGGAACTAGCGGGGGGCAAGTCCTACAATGAGCAGTTCTTC.